This passage covers 12 T cell receptor beta chains from one sample sequenced in a study of blood T cell repertoires in COVID-19. Using immunoSEQ multiplex PCR, the repertoire was profiled, and TCRdb retains in-frame clones only, with some absent. In the table there are approximately 500,000 clones, approximately 91% of which are singletons. Sequenced input: peripheral blood. The source of these receptors is a woman aged 50 to 60 with COVID-19, enrolled during active disease.

The J gene is TRBJ1-3, the V gene TRBV12-3 or TRBV12-4, with D unclear. The ends were cut back, 10 bases at V and 5 bases at J, with 15 bases in the middle. The CDR3 extends over 13 amino acids. The DNA of the CDR3 is TGTGCCAACTCAATCTTGGGCCGAAACACCATATATTTT. It translates to CANSILGRNTIYF.

The chain uses TRBV24-1 and TRBJ2-7; TRBD1 matches at 7 bases. The CDR3 sequence is 16 residues long. CDR1 is KGHDR and CDR2 is SFDVKD in the germline V gene. V was clipped by 1 base and J by 5 bases; unmatched bases: 10. The CDR3 here is CATSDFTDRLNHEQYF. CDR3 DNA sequence: TGTGCCACCAGTGATTTCACGGACAGGTTGAACCACGAGCAGTACTTC.

Here the CDR3 reads CASSPQGIDGYTF. In DNA, the CDR3 is TGTGCCAGCTCACCGCAGGGAATCGATGGCTACACCTTC. The V gene is TRBV18, the J gene TRBJ1-2, with a weak D call TRBD1 (5 bases). Trimming stripped 3 bases from V and 6 bases from J, with 11 bases between. CDR1 and CDR2 (germline): KGHSH, LQKENI. The CDR3 contains 13 residues.

V gene TRBV15 combines with J gene TRBJ1-1, with 9 positions matching TRBD1. Germline lookup yields CDR1 LNHNV and CDR2 YYDKDF (reference sequence). The CDR3 is made up of 16 amino acids. V was pared by 8 bases and J by 0 bases, with 10 bases of the junction left unmatched. CDR3 sequence: CATEDGGQGLNTEAFF. The CDR3 DNA sequence: TGTGCCACCGAGGACGGGGGACAGGGCTTGAACACTGAAGCTTTCTTT.

V gene TRBV19 combines with J gene TRBJ1-6; D uncertain. With 4 bases removed from V and 2 bases from J, the gap between germline ends came to 12 bases. Germline values: CDR1 LNHDA, CDR2 SQIVND (reference sequence). The CDR3 runs 16 residues. In DNA form, the CDR3 reads TGTGCCAGTAGTACACTCGGGATGACCTATAATTCACCCCTCCACTTT. It yields the protein CASSTLGMTYNSPLHF. Variable domain in full (rest from reference TRBV19 and TRBJ1-6): DGGITQSPKYLFRKEGQNVTLSCEQNLNHDAMYWYRQDPGQGLRLIYYSQIVNDFQKGDIAEGYSVSREKKESFPLTVTSAQKNPTAFYLCASSTLGMTYNSPLHFGNGTRLTVT.

The chain carries TRBV30 and TRBJ2-7; TRBD2 matches 11 bases. This CDR3 region has 15 residues. Germline V gene lookup returns CDR1 GTSNPN and CDR2 SVGIG (reference sequence). Unmatched junction bases numbered 5, after V lost 2 bases and J lost 2 bases. The CDR3 nucleotides read TGTGCCTGGAGTCCCCTTAGCGGGGGGGCCTACGAGCAGTACTTC. Translated, it gives CAWSPLSGGAYEQYF.

The rearrangement links TRBV7-9 to TRBJ1-1; tentatively, D is TRBD1 (5 bases). Germline V CDR1 and CDR2: SEHNR, FQNEAQ (reference sequence). The CDR3 loop spans 15 amino acids. The V gene lost 5 bases and the J gene lost 4 bases, with 17 bases spanning the gap. The CDR3 DNA follows: TGTGCCAGCAGCCCGCAGGATAGGGGCGGCACTGAAGCTTTCTTT. Protein sequence: CASSPQDRGGTEAFF.

The chain carries TRBV21-1 and TRBJ1-2. TRBV21-1 is shown as a pseudogene. The CDR3 covers 16 residues. The CDR3 coding sequence is TGTGCCAGCAGTTCCAGCGGTGGTCGGCACTCGAACGGCTACACCTTC. Amino acids: CASSSSGGRHSNGYTF.

The chain recombines TRBV27 with TRBJ1-1; D is unresolved. This CDR3 spans 14 amino acids. Germline CDR1 reads MNHEY; CDR2 reads SMNVEV (reference sequence). The V gene lost 7 bases and the J gene lost 3 bases, with 15 bases spanning the gap. CDR3: CASTLSGSHTEAFF. CDR3 in DNA: TGTGCCAGCACCCTCTCCGGGAGCCACACTGAAGCTTTCTTT.

The rearrangement uses TRBV6-5 and TRBJ2-3; D perhaps matches TRBD2 (6 bases). The CDR3 extends over 14 amino acids. V lost 5 bases to trimming and J lost 4 bases, with 13 bases between them. Germline V gives CDR1 MNHEY, CDR2 SVGAGI. DNA for the CDR3: TGTGCCAGCAGTATCCGGGACTCCGCAGATACGCAGTATTTT. Protein product: CASSIRDSADTQYF.

The chain joins TRBV27 to TRBJ1-6; TRBD1 matches at 8 bases. This CDR3 region has 14 residues. With V trimmed by 5 bases and J by 12 bases, 9 bases remained unmatched. CDR1 and CDR2 from the germline V gene are MNHEY and SMNVEV (reference sequence). This chain's CDR3 is CASSPRTGLLPLHF. CDR3 nucleotides: TGTGCCAGCAGTCCCAGGACAGGGCTTCTACCCCTCCACTTT.

The genes are TRBV6-2 or TRBV6-3 and TRBJ1-2, with 9 bases lining up with TRBD1. CDR1 MNHEY and CDR2 SVGEGT come from the germline V gene. Germline trimming cut 2 bases from V and 3 bases from J; bases unmatched to any gene: 7. The CDR3 runs 16 residues. The CDR3 loop reads CASSYAQRTGDYGYTF. The CDR3, as DNA: TGTGCCAGCAGTTACGCGCAAAGGACAGGGGACTATGGCTACACCTTC.